A selection of T cell receptor beta chains follows, all from one sample in a study of cytomegalovirus exposure and HLA in healthy donors. Assay: immunoSEQ multiplex PCR; the TCRdb copy retains only in-frame clones and omits some. The sample lists around 150,000 clones; around 84% were seen once. Sequencing input: PBMCs. These receptors came from a boy aged 2 to 10 in good health and CMV-seronegative. The CDR3 runs from the conserved cysteine through the conserved F or W. A D gene is named only where the DNA matches it firmly.

j_gene,d_gene,v_gene,CDR3aa
TRBJ1-1,-,TRBV7-3,CASSSGITPEAFF
TRBJ2-7,TRBD2,TRBV5-1,CASSLWTSGERAYEQYF
TRBJ1-1,-,TRBV5-6,CASSFSKPMNTEAFF
TRBJ2-1,-,TRBV7-3,CASSRGRLGSEEQFF
TRBJ2-3,TRBD2,TRBV19,CASSILGTSGGTDTQYF
TRBJ1-3,TRBD1,TRBV5-8,CASSFLQGAGGNTIYF
TRBJ2-7,-,TRBV6-5,CASSYMSAAFEEQYF
TRBJ1-5,TRBD1,TRBV5-1,CASSPGTGGPGAGNQPQHF
TRBJ2-1,-,TRBV5-5,CASSFRFDSSYNEQFF
TRBJ1-1,-,TRBV6-5,CASTVAGDTEAFF
TRBJ2-7,-,TRBV6-5,CASSYGGRRGEQYF
TRBJ2-3,-,TRBV7-9,CASFPGSLPSQYF
TRBJ1-5,TRBD1,TRBV10-3,CAISAGTGFNQPQHF
TRBJ2-3,-,TRBV10-3,CAISFTADTQYF
TRBJ2-3,-,TRBV7-9,CASSLAQRTDTQYF
TRBJ1-5,-,TRBV7-2,CASVRDRSNQPQHF
TRBJ2-5,-,TRBV27,CASSLWGQGPRTQYF
TRBJ2-1,-,TRBV7-2,CASSSPGLRNEQFF
-,TRBD1,TRBV4-1,CASSRTGRPYEQYF
TRBJ1-2,-,TRBV9,CASSVAPGNNYGYTF
TRBJ1-2,-,TRBV9,CASSPSSPGSKGYTF
TRBJ1-1,TRBD1,TRBV28,CASRGTGLPEAFF
TRBJ2-7,TRBD1,TRBV18,CASSPRTGSEQYF
TRBJ1-1,TRBD1,TRBV2,CASRLQGTNTEAFF
TRBJ1-2,TRBD1,TRBV5-4,CASSSDRGNYGYTF
TRBJ1-4,-,TRBV28,CASSLVRGDYFYEKLFF
TRBJ2-3,-,TRBV7-3,CASTLTGSSTDTQYF
TRBJ1-2,-,TRBV29-1,CSVPTETYGYTF
TRBJ1-2,-,TRBV29-1,CSVQQGNYGYTF
TRBJ2-5,-,TRBV9,CASSSQETQYF
TRBJ2-1,-,TRBV5-3,CARSLAALWRREQFF
TRBJ1-3,-,TRBV19,CASRGRNTIYF
TRBJ2-7,-,TRBV28,CASSPNLLSYEQYF
TRBJ2-3,-,TRBV6-5,CASRTTRRRDTQYF
TRBJ2-3,-,TRBV11-2,CASSRQTDTQYF
TRBJ2-7,TRBD1,TRBV2,CASSGTGGGEQYF
TRBJ1-2,TRBD1,TRBV7-3,CASSLYPTGVDYGYTF
TRBJ2-2,-,TRBV25-1,CASKRDFSAGELFF
TRBJ1-5,-,TRBV29-1,CSVGTDLGQPQHF
TRBJ1-5,TRBD1,TRBV2,CASSEDQGGPGNQPQHF
TRBJ1-5,-,TRBV6-4,CALTEVEGNQPQHF
TRBJ1-2,-,TRBV4-3,CASSQDRGGVSGGYTF